This T cell receptor beta chain was documented in a study of T cells in narcolepsy. Looking at the study overall: Donors had narcolepsy type 1 or type 2, or were healthy controls.

Regarding the study as a whole: No autoreactive T cell clone sequences appeared in some memory CD4+ repertoires. Reportedly, autoreactive clonotypes were serially detected in patients' blood but not controls'. Comparing one patient's CSF and blood CD4+ clonotypes highlighted HCRT- and TRIB2-specific autoreactive clonotypes.

About this clone itself: Antigen unknown.

Only in-frame clones appear in the TCRdb table, and some are missing; sequencing was by immunoSEQ multiplex PCR. This sample yields fewer than 40,000 clones, of which roughly 90% are seen a single time; roughly 0.89% belongs to the top ten. Germline loops: CDR1 SGHTA, CDR2 FQGNSA. The junction had 14 bases not matched to a gene; V was cut back by 5 bases and J by 6 bases. This CDR3 contains 16 residues. V and J are TRBV7-2 and TRBJ2-3; 7 nucleotides align to TRBD2. The clonotype comes from a human donor with narcolepsy. Sequences were obtained from CD45RA- memory CD4+ T cells from PBMCs. Written as DNA, the CDR3 is TGTGCCAGCAGCCCTAGTACCGCTAGCGGTAGGGATACGCAGTATTTT. This sequence encodes CASSPSTASGRDTQYF.